The following is a T cell receptor beta chain sequence with its context. The germline V gene encodes CDR1 SGHRS and CDR2 YFSETQ. The CDR3 extends over 16 amino acids. V shed 2 bases and J 1 base; nucleotides not matched to a gene: 6. Sequenced by immunoSEQ multiplex PCR; TCRdb stores in-frame clones only, minus some. Counted here are 130,000 to 150,000 clones, roughly 87% occurring once; the ten biggest clones make up around 0.91%. This specimen comes from a study of blood T cell repertoires in COVID-19. Study details: Acute and convalescent COVID-19 specimens originated in the United States, Italy and Spain. PBMCs, B-cell-depleted T cells, or T cells provided the cDNA or gDNA that made up the material.

This clonotype originated in a woman in her forties or fifties with acute or convalescent COVID-19. Material for sequencing was peripheral blood. This chain links TRBV5-1 with TRBJ1-1; 9 nucleotides line up with TRBD1. As DNA, the CDR3 is TGCGCCAGCAGCTTAGGACAGGGGTTGGGGAACACTGAAGCTTTCTTT. Amino acids: CASSLGQGLGNTEAFF. The full variable domain, completed using reference TRBV5-1 and TRBJ1-1, is KAGVTQTPRYLIKTRGQQVTLSCSPISGHRSVSWYQQTPGQGLQFLFEYFSETQRNKGNFPGRFSGRQFSNSRSEMNVSTLELGDSALYLCASSLGQGLGNTEAFFGQGTRLTVV.